This T cell receptor beta chain was identified in a study of cytomegalovirus exposure and HLA in healthy donors. Worth noting for this clone: The antigen remains unidentified.

Primers for the PCR totalled 60 Vbeta and 13 Jbeta. The protocol was immunoSEQ multiplex PCR, while the TCRdb copy is restricted to in-frame clones and leaves out a portion. Found here are approximately 160,000 clones, about three fifths of them singletons; the top ten hold 2.5% to 3.5%. Study-wide points: In a later analysis, common viral pathogens appeared linked to several of the most significant clusters.

The sequence derives from a woman aged 25-40 years in good health and CMV-seropositive. Material: PBMCs.

CDR3 DNA sequence: TGTGCCAGTAGTATAGATGGGAGACGGCAGTACTTC. It specifies CASSIDGRRQYF. The chain uses TRBV19 and TRBJ2-7; tentatively, D is TRBD2 (5 bases). Between the trimmed V and J ends, which lost 0 bases and 9 bases, there was a span of 9 bases. This CDR3 has 12 amino acids. The germline CDR1 and CDR2 sequences are LNHDA and SQIVND (reference sequence).